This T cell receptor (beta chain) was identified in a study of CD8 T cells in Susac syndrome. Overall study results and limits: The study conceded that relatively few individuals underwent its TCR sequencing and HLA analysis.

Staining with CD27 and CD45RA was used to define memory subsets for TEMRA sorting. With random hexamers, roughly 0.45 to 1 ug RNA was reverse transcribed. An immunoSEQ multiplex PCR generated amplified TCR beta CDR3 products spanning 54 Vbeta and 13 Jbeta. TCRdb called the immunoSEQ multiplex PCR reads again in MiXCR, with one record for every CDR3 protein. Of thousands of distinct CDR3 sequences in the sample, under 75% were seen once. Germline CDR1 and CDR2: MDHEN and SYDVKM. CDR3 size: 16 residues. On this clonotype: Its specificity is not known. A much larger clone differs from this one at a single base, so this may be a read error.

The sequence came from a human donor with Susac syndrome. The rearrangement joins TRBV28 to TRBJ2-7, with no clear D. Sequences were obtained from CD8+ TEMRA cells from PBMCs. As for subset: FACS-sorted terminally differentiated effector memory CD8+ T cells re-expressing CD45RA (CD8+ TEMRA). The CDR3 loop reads CAISFKVDRTAYEQYF. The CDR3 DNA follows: TGTGCCATCAGTTTCAAGGTGGACCGGACCGCCTACGAGCAGTACTTC.